The 11 T cell receptor beta chains given below trace back to one sample, sequenced in a study of regulatory T cells in long-lasting Graves disease. Time point denoted: newly diagnosed GD, antithyroid drugs for less than 3 months. PBMCs provided the RNA from which the TCR library was made. Relying on iRepertoire HTBI primers and Arm-PCR of CDR3 regions, the team built TCR beta libraries. A single record per CDR3 protein comes from TCRdb applying MiXCR to the multiplex PCR reads. The repertoire holds some 250,000 distinct CDR3 sequences, with about 17% as singletons. Sequences were derived from peripheral blood mononuclear cells (PBMCs), sampled at new diagnosis, from a patient treated with antithyroid drugs. These receptors originate from a female donor with Graves disease.

This sequence joins TRBV30 and TRBJ1-1, with D perhaps matching TRBD1 (5 bases). From germline, CDR1 is GTSNPN and CDR2 SVGIG (reference sequence). Trimming removed 0 bases at V and 2 bases at J, with 10 bases between. The CDR3 length is 14 residues. The CDR3 sequence: CAWSVPGTNTEAFF. The CDR3 DNA reads TGTGCCTGGAGTGTACCAGGGACTAACACTGAAGCTTTCTTT.

This clonotype appeared many times. The CDR3 region has the DNA TGCGCCAGCAGTGAGTTCGGGACTAGCGGAGAGACCCAGTACTTC. Amino acids: CASSEFGTSGETQYF. The chain uses TRBV10-2 and TRBJ2-5; TRBD2 agrees at 11 bases. The CDR3 is 15 amino acids. From germline, CDR1 is WSHSY and CDR2 SAAADI. Trimming took 1 base from V and 4 from J; bases not matched to a gene: 2.

This clonotype was observed at least ten times. J is TRBJ2-1 and V is TRBV25-1, with a tentative D call TRBD2 (6 bases). The CDR3 has 15 amino acids. Germline V gene lookup returns CDR1 MGHDK and CDR2 SYGVNS. The V end lost 4 bases, the J end lost 10 bases, and 20 bases lay between the germline ends. CDR3 sequence: CASSGSRASSGEQFF. The CDR3, as DNA: TGTGCCAGCAGTGGGTCTCGGGCCTCAAGCGGGGAGCAGTTCTTC.

In its sample, this clonotype was seen many times. The chain joins TRBV15 to TRBJ2-5; a weak D match, TRBD1 (6 bases). Trimming took 5 bases from V and 2 from J, leaving 9 bases between them. The germline gives CDR1 LNHNV, CDR2 YYDKDF (reference sequence). The CDR3 runs 13 residues. The CDR3 loop is CATSLGQQETQYF. The CDR3 DNA follows: TGTGCCACCAGCTTGGGACAACAAGAGACCCAGTACTTC.

In its sample, this clonotype was seen many times. The chain joins TRBV6-1 to TRBJ2-4; D gene uncertain. Trimming stripped 10 bases from V and 0 bases from J, with 10 bases between. The CDR3 sequence is 13 residues long. Germline V gene sequence: CDR1 MNHNS, CDR2 SASEGT. The CDR3 DNA follows: TGTGCCACGGGTTACAGAGCCAAAAACATTCAGTACTTC. Its protein is CATGYRAKNIQYF.

J is TRBJ2-4 and V is TRBV19; D ambiguous. The germline CDR1 and CDR2 sequences are LNHDA and SQIVND (reference sequence). Trimming took 1 base from V and 0 from J, leaving 7 bases between them. CDR3 size: 15 residues. The CDR3 sequence: CASSIADLAKNIQYF. In nucleotides, the CDR3 is TGTGCCAGTAGTATAGCGGATCTAGCCAAAAACATTCAGTACTTC.

At least ten counts were recorded for this clonotype. V is TRBV19 and J is TRBJ1-1; D remains ambiguous. Germline CDR1 is LNHDA and CDR2 is SQIVND (reference sequence). Trimming took 5 bases from V and 0 from J, leaving 10 bases between them. CDR3 length: 14 amino acids. CDR3 sequence reads: CASSAGFMNTEAFF. Written as DNA, the CDR3 is TGTGCCAGTAGTGCCGGGTTTATGAACACTGAAGCTTTCTTT.

Many counts were recorded for this clonotype. The V and J genes are TRBV2 and TRBJ2-2, with 9 positions matching TRBD2. Germline V lookup: CDR1 SNHLY, CDR2 FYNNEI. The CDR3 loop spans 18 amino acids. The V segment lost 2 bases and the J segment 5 bases; nucleotides outside the gene matches: 12. The DNA of the CDR3 is TGTGCCAGCAGTGAAAGTAGCGGGAGAGTAGTAAAAACCGGGGAGCTGTTTTTT. This encodes CASSESSGRVVKTGELFF. The complete variable domain, with remaining parts taken from reference TRBV2 and TRBJ2-2, reads EPEVTQTPSHQVTQMGQEVILRCVPISNHLYFYWYRQILGQKVEFLVSFYNNEISEKSEIFDDQFSVERPDGSNFTLKIRSTKLEDSAMYFCASSESSGRVVKTGELFFGEGSRLTVL.

This clonotype was recorded only once. Only one base separates this from a far larger clonotype, so it likely reflects a read error. The gene calls are TRBV6-5 and TRBJ2-5; either TRBD1 or TRBD2 may supply D (5 bases each). The DNA end is a closer match to TRBJ2-1, so the J assignment may be wrong. The germline V gene has CDR1 MNHEY and CDR2 SVGAGI. This CDR3 contains 14 residues. CDR3 in amino acids: CASSYPGPPPGQFF. CDR3 nucleotide sequence: TGTGCCAGCAGTTATCCGGGACCCCCCCCCGGGCAGTTCTTC.

This clonotype came up many times. J is TRBJ2-3 and V is TRBV27; tentative D call: TRBD1 (5 bases). The CDR3 runs to 15 residues. Germline CDR1 and CDR2: MNHEY and SMNVEV (reference sequence). The V end was cut by 7 bases, the J end by 1 base, with 15 bases between. CDR3 bases: TGTGCCAGCATACCATCGACAGACCGCACAGATACGCAGTATTTT. Protein: CASIPSTDRTDTQYF.

In its sample, this clonotype ranks as hyperexpanded. The chain uses TRBV20-1 and TRBJ2-4; maybe TRBD2 (6 bases). The J call is doubtful: the DNA matches TRBJ2-3 better. Germline CDR1 DFQATT, CDR2 SNEGSKA (reference sequence). The CDR3 totals 14 residues. The CDR3 reads CSAAGGVTADTQYF. In DNA, the CDR3 is TGCAGTGCTGCCGGCGGGGTAACGGCAGATACGCAGTATTTT.